These 21 T cell receptor beta chains share one sample of origin, sequenced in a study of blood T cell repertoires in COVID-19. Assay: immunoSEQ multiplex PCR; the TCRdb copy retains only in-frame clones and omits some. The sample shows 95,000 to 100,000 clones, about 85% of them seen only once. Sequences were obtained from peripheral blood. These receptors were obtained from a woman in her 70s with active or convalescent COVID-19.

The V call is TRBV15, the J call TRBJ2-1; D perhaps matches TRBD2 (6 bases). The CDR3 consists of 13 residues. Trimming removed 9 bases at V and 1 base at J, with 10 bases between. Germline CDR1 reads LNHNV; CDR2 reads YYDKDF (reference sequence). The CDR3 sequence is CATGGGSYNEQFF. CDR3 DNA sequence: TGTGCCACTGGAGGAGGGTCCTACAATGAGCAGTTCTTC.

The CDR3 spells CASSQGGESWDEQYF. The CDR3 bases are TGCGCCAGCAGCCAAGGGGGGGAGAGCTGGGACGAGCAGTACTTC. V and J are TRBV4-3 and TRBJ2-7; D is perhaps TRBD2 (6 bases). V was trimmed by 1 base and J by 5 bases, leaving 15 bases between them. The CDR3 length is 15 residues. The germline CDR1 and CDR2 sequences are LGHNA and YSLEER.

V is TRBV11-2 and J is TRBJ2-1; 10 bases are shared with TRBD2. The CDR3 consists of 16 residues. Germline CDR1 reads SGHAT; CDR2 reads FQNNGV. V shed 4 bases, J shed 8 bases, and the junction held 11 bases outside the gene matches. The CDR3 DNA is TGTGCCAGCAGCTCTCTACTAGCGGGGCCTAGGGATGAGCAGTTCTTC. Its protein is CASSSLLAGPRDEQFF.

The CDR3 nucleotides are TGTGCCAGTAGAACCCAAGGACTAGCTGGATGGACCGGGGAGCTGTTTTTT. It specifies CASRTQGLAGWTGELFF. The gene calls are TRBV19 and TRBJ2-2; TRBD2 matches at 8 bases. The CDR3 covers 17 residues. V was pared by 6 bases and J by 5 bases, with 14 bases of the junction left unmatched. The germline V gene has CDR1 LNHDA and CDR2 SQIVND (reference sequence).

The chain links TRBV5-1 to TRBJ2-1; 9 bases fit TRBD2. V dropped 4 bases and J dropped 2; count of bases not matched to a gene: 4. The CDR3 loop spans 15 amino acids. Per the germline V gene, CDR1 is SGHRS and CDR2 is YFSETQ. For the CDR3, the DNA is TGCGCCAGCAGCCCCACTAGCGGGCCCTACAATGAGCAGTTCTTC. As protein: CASSPTSGPYNEQFF.

The CDR3 sequence is CASSAGLYGYTF. The CDR3 region has the DNA TGTGCCAGCAGCGCGGGTCTTTATGGCTACACCTTC. This chain links TRBV7-9 with TRBJ1-2; D remains unclear. V gave up 5 bases and J gave up 5 bases, with 9 bases separating them. Looked up from germline, CDR1 is SEHNR and CDR2 is FQNEAQ (reference sequence). The CDR3 has 12 residues.

The chain employs TRBV30 and TRBJ1-3; 7 bases are a match to TRBD1. Trimming at V came to 5 bases and at J to 2 bases, leaving 12 bases not matched to a gene. CDR1 is GTSNPN and CDR2 is SVGIG in the germline V gene (reference sequence). CDR3 length equals 16 residues. CDR3 in DNA: TGTGCCTGGGCCCGCGTAACAGGGGAAACTGGAAACACCATATATTTT. It codes for CAWARVTGETGNTIYF.

This chain links TRBV18 with TRBJ1-5, with a tentative D call TRBD1 (6 bases). CDR3 length equals 14 residues. Trimming stripped 2 bases from V and 6 bases from J, with 11 bases between. The germline V gene has CDR1 KGHSH and CDR2 LQKENI. CDR3 loop: CASSPGQGIQPQHF. The DNA of the CDR3 is TGTGCCAGCTCACCAGGGCAGGGGATTCAGCCCCAGCATTTT.

The V call is TRBV5-6, the J call TRBJ2-7; possible D gene TRBD2, 6 bases. The ends were cut back, 4 bases at V and 3 bases at J, with 23 bases in the middle. Germline loops: CDR1 SGHDT, CDR2 YYEEEE. This CDR3 spans 17 amino acids. The CDR3 DNA sequence: TGTGCCAGCAGCGCGGTCGGGGGAAGCGGGTGGGACTACGAGCAGTACTTC. Protein product: CASSAVGGSGWDYEQYF.

V and J are TRBV7-6 and TRBJ1-4; D call uncertain. CDR3 length equals 17 residues. Trimming took off 0 bases at V and 0 bases at J, with 11 bases between the two ends. CDR1 and CDR2 from the germline V gene are SGHVS and FNYEAQ. This CDR3 reads CASSLASTPPTNEKLFF. CDR3 DNA: TGTGCCAGCAGCTTAGCGTCAACACCTCCAACTAATGAAAAACTGTTTTTT.

This clone was observed a single time. J is TRBJ2-7 and V is TRBV6-2 or TRBV6-3; D is unresolved. The ends were cut back, 0 bases at V and 0 bases at J, with 9 bases in the middle. The CDR3 extends over 15 amino acids. CDR1 and CDR2 from the germline V gene are MNHEY and SVGEGT. The CDR3 coding sequence is TGTGCCAGCAGTTACTCCGGGTCGAGCTCCTACGAGCAGTACTTC. Translation: CASSYSGSSSYEQYF.

V and J are TRBV25-1 and TRBJ1-4, with TRBD1 matching over 10 bases. V trimming: 3 bases; J trimming: 5 bases; junction bases outside the gene matches: 3. The germline gives CDR1 MGHDK, CDR2 SYGVNS. There are 15 residues in the CDR3. The CDR3 loop reads CASSDRQGANEKLFF. The CDR3 coding sequence is TGTGCCAGCAGTGATAGACAGGGGGCGAATGAAAAACTGTTTTTT.

This chain joins TRBV9 and TRBJ2-3; D gene ambiguous. The CDR3 sequence is 16 residues long. V was cut by 0 bases and J by 0 bases, with 11 bases left in between. Germline V gene sequence: CDR1 SGDLS, CDR2 YYNGEE. CDR3 loop: CASSVGVSDSTDTQYF. CDR3 nucleotide sequence: TGTGCCAGCAGCGTAGGTGTATCAGATAGCACAGATACGCAGTATTTT.

The chain links TRBV7-2 to TRBJ1-2; D not certain. The germline V gene has CDR1 SGHTA and CDR2 FQGNSA. Between the trimmed V and J ends, which lost 5 bases and 1 base, there was a span of 5 bases. The CDR3 totals 12 residues. The DNA of the CDR3 is TGTGCCAGCAGCCAGGTTAACTATGGCTACACCTTC. Translating gives CASSQVNYGYTF.

This clone was counted between two and nine times. The chain couples TRBV7-9 to TRBJ1-2; D unclear. Deletions cut 1 base from V and 4 bases from J, with 7 bases between. Per germline, CDR1 SEHNR and CDR2 FQNEAQ (reference sequence). The CDR3 loop spans 13 amino acids. This chain's CDR3 is CASSLEAGYGYTF. In DNA, the CDR3 is TGTGCCAGCAGCTTAGAGGCGGGCTATGGCTACACCTTC. The full variable domain, with the rest looked up from reference TRBV7-9 and TRBJ1-2, is DTGVSQNPRHKITKRGQNVTFRCDPISEHNRLYWYRQTLGQGPEFLTYFQNEAQLEKSRLLSDRFSAERPKGSFSTLEIQRTEQGDSAMYLCASSLEAGYGYTFGSGTRLTVV.

The chain couples TRBV5-4 to TRBJ1-2, with unresolved D. The CDR3 totals 15 residues. V shed 4 bases and J shed 2 bases, with 15 bases lying between them. Germline loops: CDR1 SGHNT, CDR2 YYREEE (reference sequence). In DNA, the CDR3 is TGTGCCAGCAGCCCGAAGCGGGAGCTCAACTATGGCTACACCTTC. This codes for CASSPKRELNYGYTF.

This chain links TRBV3-1 (or the pseudogene TRBV3-2) with TRBJ2-1; 10 positions match TRBD2. Trimming removed 0 bases from V and 1 base from J; junction bases left unmatched: 6. CDR1 and CDR2 (germline): LGHDT, YNNKEL (reference sequence). This CDR3 contains 18 residues. The CDR3 bases are TGTGCCAGCAGCCAAGAACCTAGCGGGAGTTGGTCCTACAATGAGCAGTTCTTC. It encodes CASSQEPSGSWSYNEQFF.

In its sample, this clone was seen once. The V call is TRBV30, the J call TRBJ1-1; 7 positions match TRBD1. This CDR3 comprises 13 residues. CDR1 is GTSNPN, CDR2 SVGIG, per germline (reference sequence). The ends lost 2 bases at V and 5 bases at J; junction bases unmatched: 5. This CDR3 is CAWSLSGGTEAFF. The CDR3 coding sequence is TGTGCCTGGAGTTTGTCAGGGGGAACTGAAGCTTTCTTT.

The rearrangement uses TRBV6-1 and TRBJ1-2; the match to TRBD1 covers 7 bases. The germline gives CDR1 MNHNS, CDR2 SASEGT. Unmatched junction bases numbered 3, after V lost 3 bases and J lost 8 bases. The CDR3 runs to 12 residues. The CDR3 bases are TGTGCCAGCAGTGACACCAGGGGGGGCTACACCTTC. Translating it yields CASSDTRGGYTF.

The CDR3 DNA reads TGTGCCACCAGTGACTCTAACCCAGGGGAGCGGCAGTACTTC. Translated, it gives CATSDSNPGERQYF. The chain employs TRBV24-1 and TRBJ2-7; weak D call: TRBD1 (6 bases). Trimming took off 4 bases at V and 9 bases at J, with 18 bases between the two ends. Germline CDR1 is KGHDR and CDR2 is SFDVKD. CDR3 size: 14 residues.

This clone has just a few counts. The chain couples TRBV3-1 (or the pseudogene TRBV3-2) to TRBJ1-2; D is possibly TRBD1 (6 bases). The CDR3 has 15 residues. V shed 1 base and J shed 5 bases, with 14 bases lying between them. Germline V lookup: CDR1 LGHDT, CDR2 YNNKEL (reference sequence). CDR3 DNA sequence: TGTGCCAGCAGCCAAGGGACAGCTCTTTGGTATGGCTACACCTTC. Translating gives CASSQGTALWYGYTF.